Here is one T cell receptor beta chain with its context. What it recognizes is unknown. The data were produced by immunoSEQ multiplex PCR, yet TCRdb's version contains in-frame clones alone and is incomplete. Among around 170,000 clones listed, 88% were seen once. This sample was taken from a study of T cell responses to AZD1222 COVID-19 vaccine. Study-wide findings and caveats: Reportedly, nearly half the spike-specific TCRs target unmutated variant regions. There were mostly white British donors and more females than males, and clonal diversity was possibly underestimated. Baseline seropositives among AZD1222 recipients totaled only five to seven.

CDR1 and CDR2 (germline): SGHRS, YFSETQ. V shed 4 bases and J shed 0 bases, with 8 bases lying between them. CDR3 size: 14 residues. This sequence originates from an adult who received the AZD1222 COVID-19 vaccine. The chain employs TRBV5-1 and TRBJ1-3; D is unclear. Sequencing was performed on peripheral blood, taken 28 days after the second AZD1222 dose. The CDR3 DNA sequence: TGCGCCAGCAGCGAGGAATTCTCTGGAAACACCATATATTTT. Amino acids: CASSEEFSGNTIYF.